This paragraph covers one T cell receptor (beta chain) sequence. Its specificity is not known. The source of the sample is a study of cytomegalovirus exposure and HLA in healthy donors. Findings and limits, study-wide: Later on, a genetic analysis was performed. It linked a missense variant in DCLRE1C with V- and J-gene trimming of TCR beta. HLA alleles showed associations with 15,000 to 20,000 TCR beta sequences in a later analysis, at a 0.05 false discovery rate.

Amplification used 60 Vbeta primers and 13 Jbeta primers. Repertoires were generated with immunoSEQ multiplex PCR, while TCRdb's copy carries only in-frame clones and drops some. The table lists nearly 95,000 clones, 60% to 80% of them singletons. V was trimmed by 2 bases and J by 5 bases, leaving 11 bases between them. The CDR3 has 13 amino acids. Germline-derived CDR1 and CDR2 are SGHNT and YYREEE (reference sequence). The source material was PBMCs. V gene TRBV5-4 combines with J gene TRBJ2-7; D is perhaps TRBD2 (6 bases). This TCR derives from a woman between 40 and 55 years old in good health and CMV-seronegative. The CDR3 reads CASSLTGGNEQYF. CDR3 coding DNA: TGTGCCAGCAGCTTAACCGGCGGGAACGAGCAGTACTTC.